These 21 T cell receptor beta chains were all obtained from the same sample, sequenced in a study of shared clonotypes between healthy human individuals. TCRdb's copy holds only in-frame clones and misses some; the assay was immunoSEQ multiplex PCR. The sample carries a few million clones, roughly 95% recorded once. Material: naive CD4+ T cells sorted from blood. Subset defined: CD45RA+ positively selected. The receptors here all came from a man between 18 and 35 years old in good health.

CDR3 residues: CASSPPTGSQPQHF. Here the CDR3 DNA reads TGTGCCAGCTCACCACCAACAGGGAGTCAGCCCCAGCATTTT. This chain uses TRBV18 with TRBJ1-5; D might be TRBD1 (6 bases). The CDR3 covers 14 residues. CDR1 KGHSH and CDR2 LQKENI come from the germline V gene. V was cut by 0 bases and J by 6 bases, with 9 bases left in between.

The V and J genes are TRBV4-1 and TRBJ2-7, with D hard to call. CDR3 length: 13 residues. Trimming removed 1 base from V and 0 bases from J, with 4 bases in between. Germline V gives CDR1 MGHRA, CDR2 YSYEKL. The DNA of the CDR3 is TGCGCCAGCAGCCAAGTTCACTCCTACGAGCAGTACTTC. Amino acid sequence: CASSQVHSYEQYF.

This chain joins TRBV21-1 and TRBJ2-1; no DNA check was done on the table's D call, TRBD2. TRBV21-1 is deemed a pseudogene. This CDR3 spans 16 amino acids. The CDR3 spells CASSTPGLAAHNEQFF. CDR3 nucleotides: TGTGCCAGCAGCACGCCGGGACTAGCGGCCCACAATGAGCAGTTCTTC.

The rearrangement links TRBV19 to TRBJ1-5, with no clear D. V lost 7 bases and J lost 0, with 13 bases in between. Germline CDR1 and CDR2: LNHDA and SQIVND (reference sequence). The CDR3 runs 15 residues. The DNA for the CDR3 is TGTGCCAGTATAACAACGGGGAATAGCAATCAGCCCCAGCATTTT. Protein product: CASITTGNSNQPQHF.

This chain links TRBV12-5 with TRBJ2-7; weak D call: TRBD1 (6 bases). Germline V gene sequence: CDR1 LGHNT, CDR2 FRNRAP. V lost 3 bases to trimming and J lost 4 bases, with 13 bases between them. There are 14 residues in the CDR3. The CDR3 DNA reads TGTGCTAGTGGTTTAGCTGGGGGCGGTTACGAGCAGTACTTC. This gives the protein CASGLAGGGYEQYF.

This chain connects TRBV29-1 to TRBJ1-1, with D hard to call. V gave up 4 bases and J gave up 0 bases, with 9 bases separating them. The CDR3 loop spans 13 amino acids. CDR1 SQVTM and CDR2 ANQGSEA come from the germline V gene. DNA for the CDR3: TGCAGCGTTGCCCCTGCGTTGAACACTGAAGCTTTCTTT. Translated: CSVAPALNTEAFF.

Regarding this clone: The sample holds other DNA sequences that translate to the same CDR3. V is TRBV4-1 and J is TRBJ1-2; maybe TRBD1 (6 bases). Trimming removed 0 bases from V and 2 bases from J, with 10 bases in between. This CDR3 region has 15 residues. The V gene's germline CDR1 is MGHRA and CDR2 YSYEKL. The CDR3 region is CASSQETGSNYGYTF. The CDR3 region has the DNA TGCGCCAGCAGCCAAGAAACAGGGAGCAACTATGGCTACACCTTC.

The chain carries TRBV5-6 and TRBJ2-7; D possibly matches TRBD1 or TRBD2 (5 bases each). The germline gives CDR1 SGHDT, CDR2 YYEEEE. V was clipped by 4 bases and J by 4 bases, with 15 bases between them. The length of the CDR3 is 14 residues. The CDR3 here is CASSVRDVGYEQYF. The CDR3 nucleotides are TGTGCCAGCAGCGTCCGGGACGTGGGATACGAGCAGTACTTC.

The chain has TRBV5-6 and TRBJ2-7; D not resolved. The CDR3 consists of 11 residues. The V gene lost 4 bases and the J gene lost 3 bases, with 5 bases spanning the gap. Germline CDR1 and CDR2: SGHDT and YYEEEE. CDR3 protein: CASSKGYEQYF. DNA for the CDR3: TGTGCCAGCAGCAAGGGCTACGAGCAGTACTTC. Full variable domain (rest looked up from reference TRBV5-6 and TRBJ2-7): DAGVTQSPTHLIKTRGQQVTLRCSPKSGHDTVSWYQQALGQGPQFIFQYYEEEERQRGNFPDRFSGHQFPNYSSELNVNALLLGDSALYLCASSKGYEQYFGPGTRLTVT.

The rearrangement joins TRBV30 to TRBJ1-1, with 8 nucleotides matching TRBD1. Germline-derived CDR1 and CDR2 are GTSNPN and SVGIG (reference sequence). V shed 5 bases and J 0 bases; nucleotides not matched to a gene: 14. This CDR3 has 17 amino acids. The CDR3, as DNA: TGTGCCTGGCAAAGCAGGGGGACAGGAGACATGAACACTGAAGCTTTCTTT. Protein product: CAWQSRGTGDMNTEAFF.

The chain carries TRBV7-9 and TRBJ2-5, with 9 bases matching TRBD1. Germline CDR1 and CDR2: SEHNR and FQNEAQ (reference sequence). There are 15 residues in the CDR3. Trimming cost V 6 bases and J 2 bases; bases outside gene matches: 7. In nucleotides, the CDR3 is TGTGCCAGCAGTCGGACAGGGGCCCGTCAAGAGACCCAGTACTTC. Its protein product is CASSRTGARQETQYF.

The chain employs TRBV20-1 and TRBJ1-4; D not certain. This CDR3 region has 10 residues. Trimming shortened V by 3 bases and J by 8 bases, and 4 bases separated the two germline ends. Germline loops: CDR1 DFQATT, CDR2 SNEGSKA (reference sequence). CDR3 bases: TGCAGTGCTAGTGCCGAAAAACTGTTTTTT. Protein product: CSASAEKLFF.

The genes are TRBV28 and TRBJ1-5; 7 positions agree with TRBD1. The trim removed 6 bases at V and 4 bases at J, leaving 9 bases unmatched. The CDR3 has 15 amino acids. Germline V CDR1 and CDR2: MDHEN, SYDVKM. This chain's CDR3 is CASSPPGTVNQPQHF. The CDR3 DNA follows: TGTGCCAGCAGCCCCCCGGGGACAGTAAATCAGCCCCAGCATTTT.

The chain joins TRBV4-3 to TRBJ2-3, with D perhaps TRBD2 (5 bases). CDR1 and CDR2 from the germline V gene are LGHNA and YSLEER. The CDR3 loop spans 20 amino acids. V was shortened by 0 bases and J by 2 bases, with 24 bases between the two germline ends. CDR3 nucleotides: TGCGCCAGCAGCCAAGAGTTTATAGGCGGGCTGAGCGTTTTCACAGATACGCAGTATTTT. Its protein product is CASSQEFIGGLSVFTDTQYF.

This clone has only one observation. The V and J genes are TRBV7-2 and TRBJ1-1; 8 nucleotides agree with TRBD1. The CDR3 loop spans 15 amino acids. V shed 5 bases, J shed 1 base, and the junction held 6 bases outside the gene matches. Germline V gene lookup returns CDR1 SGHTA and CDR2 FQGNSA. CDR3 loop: CASSRDRTWNTEAFF. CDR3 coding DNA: TGTGCCAGCAGCCGGGACAGGACCTGGAACACTGAAGCTTTCTTT.

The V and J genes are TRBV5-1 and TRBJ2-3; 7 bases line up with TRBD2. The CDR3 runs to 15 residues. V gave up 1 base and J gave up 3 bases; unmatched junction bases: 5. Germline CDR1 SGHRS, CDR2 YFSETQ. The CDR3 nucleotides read TGCGCCAGCAGCTTGTGGGGAGGGTCGACAGATACGCAGTATTTT. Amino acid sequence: CASSLWGGSTDTQYF.

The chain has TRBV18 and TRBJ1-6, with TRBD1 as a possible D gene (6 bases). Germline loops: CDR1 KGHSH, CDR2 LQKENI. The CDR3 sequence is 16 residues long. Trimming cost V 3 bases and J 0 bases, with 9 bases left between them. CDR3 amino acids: CASSPTGTSYNSPLHF. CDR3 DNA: TGTGCCAGCTCACCTACAGGGACCTCCTATAATTCACCCCTCCACTTT.

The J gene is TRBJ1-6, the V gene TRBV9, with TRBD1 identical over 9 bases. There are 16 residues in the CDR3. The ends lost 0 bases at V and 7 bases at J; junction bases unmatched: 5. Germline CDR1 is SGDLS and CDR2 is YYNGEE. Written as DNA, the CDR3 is TGTGCCAGCAGCGTAGTTCCACAGGGGGCGAATTCACCCCTCCACTTT. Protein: CASSVVPQGANSPLHF.

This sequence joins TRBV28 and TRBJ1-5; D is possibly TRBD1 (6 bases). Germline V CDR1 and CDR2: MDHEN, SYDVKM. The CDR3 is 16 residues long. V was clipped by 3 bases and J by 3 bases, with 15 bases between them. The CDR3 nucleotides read TGTGCCAGCAGTTTTGTAGGCAGGGGAAACAATCAGCCCCAGCATTTT. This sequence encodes CASSFVGRGNNQPQHF.

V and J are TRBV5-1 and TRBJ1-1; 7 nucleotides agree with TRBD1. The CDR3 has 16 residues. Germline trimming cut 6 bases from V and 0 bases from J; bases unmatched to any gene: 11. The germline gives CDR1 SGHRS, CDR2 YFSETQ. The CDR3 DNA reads TGCGCCAGCACGGACGCTAGACAGGGCCTGAACACTGAAGCTTTCTTT. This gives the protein CASTDARQGLNTEAFF.

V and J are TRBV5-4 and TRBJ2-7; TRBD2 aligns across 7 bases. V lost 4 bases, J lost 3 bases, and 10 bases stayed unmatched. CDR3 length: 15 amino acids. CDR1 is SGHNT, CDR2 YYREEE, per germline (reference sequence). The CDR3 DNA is TGTGCCAGCAGCCCGAGGGAGCGGGGCGACTACGAGCAGTACTTC. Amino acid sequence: CASSPRERGDYEQYF.